What follows describes a single TCR beta chain. Its specificity is not known. 13 Jbeta primers and 60 Vbeta primers were used for the PCR. Sequencing used immunoSEQ multiplex PCR; TCRdb keeps in-frame clones, though not all of them. The table shows 210,000 or so clones, with over 80% occurring only once. The data derive from a study of cytomegalovirus exposure and HLA in healthy donors. Study findings and constraints: Previous analysis showed most TCR beta V segments were productive about 90% or about 30% of the time. CMV antigen specificity of a few CMV-associated chains was confirmed in vitro.

This CDR3 comprises 16 residues. From germline, CDR1 is MNHNS and CDR2 SASEGT. The chain combines TRBV6-1 with TRBJ2-5; 11 bases agree with TRBD2. TRBJ2-7 explains the end of the DNA better; the J call may be wrong. Specimen: PBMCs. This TCR came from a boy aged 2-15 years in good health and CMV-seronegative. This CDR3 reads CASSEGLAGGSYEQYF. Written as DNA, the CDR3 is TGTGCCAGCAGTGAAGGCCTAGCGGGGGGCTCCTACGAGCAGTACTTC.